The TCR beta chain under discussion was sequenced for a study of regulatory T cells in long-lasting Graves disease. The V and J ends lost 5 bases and 2 bases respectively, with 16 bases between them. The CDR3 runs 16 residues. Germline V gene data show CDR1 as DFQATT and CDR2 as SNEGSKA (reference sequence). As for time point: newly diagnosed GD, antithyroid drugs for less than 3 months. From PBMCs, RNA was extracted and then used to make the TCR library. Arm-PCR of CDR3 regions and iRepertoire HTBI primers were the basis on which TCR beta libraries were built. TCRdb ran MiXCR on the multiplex PCR reads and lists one entry per CDR3 protein. The data show about 440,000 distinct CDR3 sequences, with around 17% seen just once and about 25% held by the top ten. This sample also belongs to another study, concerning T cells in Graves' hyperthyroidism and ophthalmopathy.

The chain carries TRBV20-1 and TRBJ2-6, with D perhaps TRBD1 (6 bases). The sample here was peripheral blood mononuclear cells (PBMCs), taken at new diagnosis, from a patient treated with antithyroid drugs. The clonotype originates from a woman aged 18 to 35 with Graves disease. Here the CDR3 DNA reads TGCAGTGCTCCCAAATTACAGGGTACTGGGGCCAACGTCCTGACTTTC. It translates to CSAPKLQGTGANVLTF.